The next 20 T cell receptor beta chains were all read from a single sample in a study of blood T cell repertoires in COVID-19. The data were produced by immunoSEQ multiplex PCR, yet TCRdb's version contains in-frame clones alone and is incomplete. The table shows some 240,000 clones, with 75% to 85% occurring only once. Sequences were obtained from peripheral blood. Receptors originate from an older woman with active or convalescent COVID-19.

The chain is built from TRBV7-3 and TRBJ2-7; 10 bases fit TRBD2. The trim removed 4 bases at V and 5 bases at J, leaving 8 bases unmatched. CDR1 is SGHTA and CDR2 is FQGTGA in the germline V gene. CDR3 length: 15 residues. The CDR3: CASSYPGTSANEQYF. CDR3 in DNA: TGTGCCAGCAGCTACCCGGGGACTAGCGCTAACGAGCAGTACTTC.

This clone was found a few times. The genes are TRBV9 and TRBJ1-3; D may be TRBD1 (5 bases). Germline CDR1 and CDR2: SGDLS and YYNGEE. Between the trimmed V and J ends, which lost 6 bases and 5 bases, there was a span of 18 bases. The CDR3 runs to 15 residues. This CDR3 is CASNRGGDPRNTIYF. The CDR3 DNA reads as TGTGCCAGCAACCGTGGAGGGGACCCTAGAAACACCATATATTTT.

In DNA, the CDR3 is TGTGCCAGCAGCCCAGGGAACTATGGCTACACCTTC. It is translated as CASSPGNYGYTF. The V and J genes are TRBV12-3 or TRBV12-4 and TRBJ1-2; a weak D match, TRBD1 (5 bases). V was clipped by 6 bases and J by 2 bases, with 7 bases between them. The CDR3 is 12 amino acids.

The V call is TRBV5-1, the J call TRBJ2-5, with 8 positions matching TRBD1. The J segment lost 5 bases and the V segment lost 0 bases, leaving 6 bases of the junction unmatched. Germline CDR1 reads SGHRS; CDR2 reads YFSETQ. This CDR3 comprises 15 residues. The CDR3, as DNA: TGCGCCAGCAGCTTGGGACAGGGGTACCGGGAGACCCAGTACTTC. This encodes CASSLGQGYRETQYF.

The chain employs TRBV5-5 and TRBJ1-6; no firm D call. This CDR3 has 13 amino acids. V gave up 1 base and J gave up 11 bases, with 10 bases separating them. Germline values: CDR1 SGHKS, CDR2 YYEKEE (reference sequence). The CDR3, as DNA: TGTGCCAGCAGCTTGAGCCCCGCCGCACCCCTCCACTTT. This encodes CASSLSPAAPLHF.

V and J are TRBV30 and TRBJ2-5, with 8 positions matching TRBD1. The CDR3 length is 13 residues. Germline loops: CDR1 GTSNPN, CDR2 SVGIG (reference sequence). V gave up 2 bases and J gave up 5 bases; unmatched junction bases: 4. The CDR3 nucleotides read TGTGCCTGGAGTAGGACAGGGAGGGAGACCCAGTACTTC. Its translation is CAWSRTGRETQYF. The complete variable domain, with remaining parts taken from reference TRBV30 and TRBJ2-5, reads SQTIHQWPATLVQPVGSPLSLECTVEGTSNPNLYWYRQAAGRGLQLLFYSVGIGQISSEVPQNLSASRPQDRQFILSSKKLLLSDSGFYLCAWSRTGRETQYFGPGTRLLVL.

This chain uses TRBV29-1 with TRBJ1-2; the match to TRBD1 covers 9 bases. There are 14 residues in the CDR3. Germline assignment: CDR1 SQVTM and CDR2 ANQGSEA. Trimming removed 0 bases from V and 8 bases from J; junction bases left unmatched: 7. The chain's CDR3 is CSVEEVQGAEGYTF. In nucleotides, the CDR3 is TGCAGCGTTGAAGAAGTACAGGGGGCGGAAGGCTACACCTTC.

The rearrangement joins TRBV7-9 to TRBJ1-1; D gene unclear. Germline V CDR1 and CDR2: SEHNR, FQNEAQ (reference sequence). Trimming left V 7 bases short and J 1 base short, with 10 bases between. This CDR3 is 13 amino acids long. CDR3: CASILASNTEAFF. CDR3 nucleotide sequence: TGTGCCAGCATTTTAGCCTCGAACACTGAAGCTTTCTTT.

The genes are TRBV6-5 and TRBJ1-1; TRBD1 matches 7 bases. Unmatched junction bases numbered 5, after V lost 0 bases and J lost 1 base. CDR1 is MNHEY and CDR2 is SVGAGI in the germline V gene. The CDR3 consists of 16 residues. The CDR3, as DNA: TGTGCCAGCAGTTACTCCCGCGGACAGGCGAACACTGAAGCTTTCTTT. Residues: CASSYSRGQANTEAFF.

CDR3: CASSKAEGPSTDTQYF. The DNA for the CDR3 is TGTGCCAGCAGCAAAGCGGAGGGGCCTAGCACAGATACGCAGTATTTT. This chain connects TRBV21-1 to TRBJ2-3; the DNA was not compared with TRBD2, the D call given in the table. TRBV21-1 is a listed pseudogene. This CDR3 spans 16 amino acids.

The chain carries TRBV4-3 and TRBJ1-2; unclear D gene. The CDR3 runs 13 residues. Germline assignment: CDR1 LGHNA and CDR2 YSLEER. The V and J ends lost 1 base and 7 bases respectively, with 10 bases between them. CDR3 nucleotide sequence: TGCGCCAGCAGCCAAGTGGCATGGTTTGGCTACACCTTC. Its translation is CASSQVAWFGYTF.

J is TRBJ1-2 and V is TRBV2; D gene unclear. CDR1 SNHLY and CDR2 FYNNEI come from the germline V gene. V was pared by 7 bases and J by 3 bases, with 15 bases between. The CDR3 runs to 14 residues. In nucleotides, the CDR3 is TGTGCCAGCACCCCACTTGGGCACGACTATGGCTACACCTTC. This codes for CASTPLGHDYGYTF.

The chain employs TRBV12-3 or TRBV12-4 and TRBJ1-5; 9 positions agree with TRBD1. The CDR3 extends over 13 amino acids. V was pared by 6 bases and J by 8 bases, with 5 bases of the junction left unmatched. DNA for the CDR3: TGTGCCAGCAGCGGACAGGGGTTGAAGCCCCAGCATTTT. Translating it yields CASSGQGLKPQHF.

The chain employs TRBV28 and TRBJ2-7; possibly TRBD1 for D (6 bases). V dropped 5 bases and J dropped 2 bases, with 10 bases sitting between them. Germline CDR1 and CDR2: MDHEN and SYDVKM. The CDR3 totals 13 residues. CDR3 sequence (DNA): TGTGCCAGCAGTGGGACATCTCCCTACGAGCAGTACTTC. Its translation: CASSGTSPYEQYF.

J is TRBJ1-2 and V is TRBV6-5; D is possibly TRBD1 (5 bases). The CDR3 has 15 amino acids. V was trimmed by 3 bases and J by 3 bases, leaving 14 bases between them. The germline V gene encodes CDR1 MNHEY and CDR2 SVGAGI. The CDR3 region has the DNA TGTGCCAGCAGTTATAATCCGGGGGTGGACTATGGCTACACCTTC. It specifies CASSYNPGVDYGYTF.

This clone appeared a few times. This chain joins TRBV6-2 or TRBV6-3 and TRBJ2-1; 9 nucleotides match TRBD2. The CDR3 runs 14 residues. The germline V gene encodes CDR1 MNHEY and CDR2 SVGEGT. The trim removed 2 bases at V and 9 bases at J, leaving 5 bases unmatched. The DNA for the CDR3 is TGTGCCAGCAGTTACGCGGGGGGGCCGAGTGAGCAGTTCTTC. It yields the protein CASSYAGGPSEQFF.

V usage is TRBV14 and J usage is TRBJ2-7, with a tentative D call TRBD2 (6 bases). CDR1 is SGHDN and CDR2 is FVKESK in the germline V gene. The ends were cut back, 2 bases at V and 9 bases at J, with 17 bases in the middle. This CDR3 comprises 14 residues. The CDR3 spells CASSQTIPYGGQYF. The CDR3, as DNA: TGTGCCAGCAGCCAAACGATCCCGTACGGGGGGCAGTACTTC.

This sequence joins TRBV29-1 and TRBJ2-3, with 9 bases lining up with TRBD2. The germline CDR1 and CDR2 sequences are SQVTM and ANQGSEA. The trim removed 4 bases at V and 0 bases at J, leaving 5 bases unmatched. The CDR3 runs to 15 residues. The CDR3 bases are TGCAGCGTTGTAGCGGGGGTTCATAGCACAGATACGCAGTATTTT. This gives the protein CSVVAGVHSTDTQYF.

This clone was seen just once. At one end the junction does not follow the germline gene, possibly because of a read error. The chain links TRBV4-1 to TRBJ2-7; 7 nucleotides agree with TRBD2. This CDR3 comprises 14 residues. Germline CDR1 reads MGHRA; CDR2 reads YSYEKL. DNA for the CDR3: TGCGCCAGCAGCCAAGGCTTTTTGACTAGCCCTACGGCCTTC. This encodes CASSQGFLTSPTAF.

CDR3: CASSLGVERTEAFF. DNA for the CDR3: TGTGCCAGCAGCTTAGGGGTAGAGAGGACTGAAGCTTTCTTT. The chain uses TRBV7-2 and TRBJ1-1; D is unclear. Germline CDR1 reads SGHTA; CDR2 reads FQGNSA. With 1 base removed from V and 5 bases from J, the gap between germline ends came to 11 bases. CDR3 size: 14 residues.